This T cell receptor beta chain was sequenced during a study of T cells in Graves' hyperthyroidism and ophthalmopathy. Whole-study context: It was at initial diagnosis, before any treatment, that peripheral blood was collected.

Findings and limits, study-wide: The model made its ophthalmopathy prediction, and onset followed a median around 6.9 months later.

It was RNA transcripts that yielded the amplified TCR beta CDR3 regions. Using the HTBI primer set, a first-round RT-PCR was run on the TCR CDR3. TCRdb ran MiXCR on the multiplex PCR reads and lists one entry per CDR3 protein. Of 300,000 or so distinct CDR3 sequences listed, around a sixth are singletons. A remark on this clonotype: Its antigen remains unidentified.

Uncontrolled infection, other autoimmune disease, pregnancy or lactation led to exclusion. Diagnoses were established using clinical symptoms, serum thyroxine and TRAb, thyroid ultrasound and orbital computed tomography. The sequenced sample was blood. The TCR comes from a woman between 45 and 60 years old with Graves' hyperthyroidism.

CDR3 amino acids: CAWSRDRVYEQYF. The DNA for the CDR3 is TGTGCCTGGAGTCGGGACAGAGTCTACGAGCAGTACTTC. This rearrangement joins TRBV30 to TRBJ2-7; 7 positions agree with TRBD1. The V gene end was trimmed by 2 bases and the J gene end by 3 bases; junction bases not matched to a gene: 4. CDR1 is GTSNPN, CDR2 SVGIG, per germline (reference sequence). The CDR3 sequence is 13 residues long.